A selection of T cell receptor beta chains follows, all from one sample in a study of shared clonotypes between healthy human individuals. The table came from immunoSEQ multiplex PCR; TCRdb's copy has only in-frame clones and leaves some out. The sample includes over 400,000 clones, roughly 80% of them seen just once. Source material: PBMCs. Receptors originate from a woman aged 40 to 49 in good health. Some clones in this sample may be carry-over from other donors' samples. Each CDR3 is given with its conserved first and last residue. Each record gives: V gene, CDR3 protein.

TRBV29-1,CSVEWFGRGDVEQYF
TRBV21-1,CASSKSQTSGSYEQYF
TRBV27,CASSLSLQGWNEQFF
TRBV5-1,CASSLASLAGGYEQYF
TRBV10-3,CAISDSVTGYNEQFF
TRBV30,CAWSSGRGPGELFF
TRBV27,CASSLIGLSTTEAFF
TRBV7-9,CASSLNRDRASYTF
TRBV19,CASSSQGRSGANVLTF
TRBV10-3,CAISLGGPNTEAFF
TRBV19,CASSIVPGREVFF
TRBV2,CASSEYREETQYF
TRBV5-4,CASSLAIANTQYF
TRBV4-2,CASSQEISRGGADYGYTF
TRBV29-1,CSVGTNTEAFF
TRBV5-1,CASSPGLSNTGELFF
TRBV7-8,CASSPGPNYGYTF
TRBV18,CASSPGVVEKLFF
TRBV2,CASSGTGGADTQYF
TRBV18,CASSLGLAGGPGHLYEQYF
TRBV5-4,CASSSLTGENTGELFF
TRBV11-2,CASRLAGKETQYF
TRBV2,CASKSKTLDLTGEQFF